These 29 T cell receptor beta chains were sequenced from one sample in a study of blood T cells in healthy people across ages. Then a second PCR, running about 6 to 12 cycles, was carried out with a sample-barcoded 5' primer and a J-beta primer mix. MiXCR was run by TCRdb on the 5' RACE reads, yielding one entry per CDR3 protein. In the table there are nearly 800,000 distinct CDR3 sequences, roughly 56% of which are singletons. What was sequenced was blood. The receptors shown here come from a man aged 40-50 years in good health.

The chain combines TRBV20-1 with TRBJ2-5; TRBD1 matches 9 bases. Unmatched junction bases numbered 5, after V lost 5 bases and J lost 1 base. The CDR3 contains 14 residues. Germline lookup yields CDR1 DFQATT and CDR2 SNEGSKA (reference sequence). The CDR3 sequence: CSAYQQGAQETQYF. The CDR3, as DNA: TGCAGTGCTTATCAACAGGGGGCCCAAGAGACCCAGTACTTC.

The chain uses TRBV20-1 and TRBJ2-4; D is perhaps TRBD1 (6 bases). The germline V and J ends were trimmed by 6 bases and 13 bases, with 19 bases remaining between them. Germline values: CDR1 DFQATT, CDR2 SNEGSKA (reference sequence). This CDR3 spans 12 amino acids. This CDR3 reads CSAPGQGREQYF. As DNA, the CDR3 is TGCAGTGCACCGGGGCAGGGGCGAGAGCAGTACTTC.

V gene TRBV7-2 combines with J gene TRBJ2-3; D is unclear. The V and J ends lost 5 bases and 4 bases respectively, with 10 bases between them. Germline V gives CDR1 SGHTA, CDR2 FQGNSA. This CDR3 has 13 residues. This CDR3 is CASSPEGPDTQYF. CDR3 in DNA: TGTGCCAGCAGCCCAGAAGGGCCAGATACGCAGTATTTT. The full variable domain, completed using reference TRBV7-2 and TRBJ2-3, is GAGVSQSPSNKVTEKGKDVELRCDPISGHTALYWYRQSLGQGLEFLIYFQGNSAPDKSGLPSDRFSAERTGGSVSTLTIQRTQQEDSAVYLCASSPEGPDTQYFGPGTRLTVL.

The V call is TRBV10-2, the J call TRBJ2-5; 12 positions agree with TRBD2. Trimming at V came to 3 bases and at J to 5 bases, leaving 7 bases not matched to a gene. The germline V gene has CDR1 WSHSY and CDR2 SAAADI. The CDR3 consists of 16 residues. The DNA of the CDR3 is TGCGCCAGCAGTGATTGGCTAGCGGGAGGGTTGGAGACCCAGTACTTC. Protein sequence: CASSDWLAGGLETQYF.

The CDR3 loop reads CASTRMRGFEQYF. The CDR3, as DNA: TGTGCCAGCACTCGGATGAGGGGGTTCGAGCAGTACTTC. This chain links TRBV2 with TRBJ2-5, with D maybe TRBD1 (6 bases). The J call may not be correct, given that the DNA end is closer to TRBJ2-7. This CDR3 has 13 amino acids. The germline V gene has CDR1 SNHLY and CDR2 FYNNEI.

In this sample, this clonotype turned up a few times. The rearrangement links TRBV12-3 or TRBV12-4 to TRBJ2-3; TRBD2 matches at 9 bases. V lost 1 base to trimming and J lost 3 bases; unmatched junction nucleotides: 5. This CDR3 region has 16 residues. CDR3 sequence (DNA): TGTGCCAGCAGTTTAGGGAGCGGGGGGCCTACAGATACGCAGTATTTT. This sequence encodes CASSLGSGGPTDTQYF.

This clonotype has just a few counts. The chain uses TRBV6-5 and TRBJ2-5; maybe TRBD2 (6 bases). The CDR3 contains 14 residues. Between the trimmed V and J ends, which lost 0 bases and 6 bases, there was a span of 11 bases. Germline CDR1 is MNHEY and CDR2 is SVGAGI. CDR3 loop: CASSYSGGAKTQYF. The CDR3 coding sequence is TGTGCCAGCAGTTACTCGGGCGGGGCGAAGACCCAGTACTTC.

The rearrangement joins TRBV20-1 to TRBJ2-3; 10 nucleotides align to TRBD1. Unmatched junction bases numbered 6, after V lost 6 bases and J lost 0 bases. The germline CDR1 and CDR2 sequences are DFQATT and SNEGSKA (reference sequence). The CDR3 is 15 amino acids. For the CDR3, the DNA is TGCAGTGCAGACGACAGGGGGCTGAGCACAGATACGCAGTATTTT. Translated: CSADDRGLSTDTQYF.

DNA for the CDR3: TGTGCCATCGCGAACGGCGGAGGTAGAAGCACAGATACGCAGTATTTT. It yields the protein CAIANGGGRSTDTQYF. V gene TRBV10-3 combines with J gene TRBJ2-3; tentatively, D is TRBD2 (5 bases). Germline V gene sequence: CDR1 ENHRY, CDR2 SYGVKD. The CDR3 has 16 amino acids. V was shortened by 8 bases and J by 0 bases, with 18 bases between the two germline ends.

As for this clonotype: A much larger clonotype is one base distant, so this may be a read error. The chain combines TRBV7-8 with TRBJ2-1; 10 bases are shared with TRBD1. Germline V gene sequence: CDR1 SGHVS, CDR2 FQNEAQ. Trimming at V came to 1 base and at J to 10 bases, leaving 13 bases not matched to a gene. The CDR3 sequence is 17 residues long. This CDR3 is CASSLERPGQGLREQFF. The DNA for the CDR3 is TGTGCCAGCAGCTTAGAGAGGCCGGGACAGGGGTTAAGGGAGCAGTTCTTC.

This clonotype was detected a few times. The gene calls are TRBV7-9 and TRBJ2-1; D possibly corresponds to TRBD2 (7 bases). This CDR3 spans 15 amino acids. The germline V and J ends were trimmed by 6 bases and 8 bases, with 20 bases remaining between them. Germline V gene sequence: CDR1 SEHNR, CDR2 FQNEAQ (reference sequence). CDR3 sequence (DNA): TGTGCCAGCAGACAACTCCCCCCGGGGGGCGATGAGCAGTTCTTC. As protein: CASRQLPPGGDEQFF.

This clonotype was seen just once. This chain uses TRBV9 with TRBJ2-5; 10 nucleotides agree with TRBD2. The CDR3 is 14 residues long. The germline V gene encodes CDR1 SGDLS and CDR2 YYNGEE. Germline trimming cut 2 bases from V and 10 bases from J; bases unmatched to any gene: 8. The CDR3 spells CASSVLAGAADQYF. The CDR3 DNA sequence: TGTGCCAGCAGCGTGCTAGCGGGAGCGGCGGACCAGTACTTC.

J is TRBJ2-5 and V is TRBV6-2 or TRBV6-3, with D perhaps given as TRBD1 or TRBD2 (7 bases each). The end of the DNA aligns better with TRBJ2-7, so the J call may be wrong. Per the germline V gene, CDR1 is MNHEY and CDR2 is SVGEGT. This CDR3 has 16 amino acids. The CDR3 loop is CASSYYSTRGRDEQYF. The CDR3, as DNA: TGTGCCAGCAGTTACTATTCTACCAGGGGGAGGGACGAGCAGTACTTC.

In this sample, this clonotype turned up a few times. J is TRBJ2-5 and V is TRBV14; D possibly matches TRBD1 or TRBD2 (5 bases each). CDR1 and CDR2 (germline): SGHDN, FVKESK. The germline V and J ends were trimmed by 4 bases and 1 base, with 16 bases remaining between them. The CDR3 is 16 residues long. The CDR3 nucleotides are TGTGCCAGCAGCCCTGGGGGACGGACTGTCCAAGAGACCCAGTACTTC. The encoded protein is CASSPGGRTVQETQYF.

This clonotype has more than one count but fewer than ten. V and J are TRBV20-1 and TRBJ2-3; 7 nucleotides line up with TRBD1. This CDR3 region has 14 residues. CDR1 and CDR2 (germline): DFQATT, SNEGSKA (reference sequence). J lost 4 bases, V lost 3 bases, and 7 bases had no gene match. The CDR3 spells CSASLGQGADTQYF. CDR3 nucleotide sequence: TGCAGTGCTAGTCTCGGGCAGGGGGCAGATACGCAGTATTTT.

The chain uses TRBV6-2 or TRBV6-3 and TRBJ2-5, with a weak D call TRBD1 (6 bases). The CDR3 runs to 15 residues. Germline CDR1 reads MNHEY; CDR2 reads SVGEGT. The germline V and J ends were trimmed by 2 bases and 11 bases, with 21 bases remaining between them. CDR3 DNA sequence: TGTGCCAGCAGTTACGAACAGCCTCTCCGGCAGGGGCAGTACTTC. Translation gives CASSYEQPLRQGQYF.

This rearrangement joins TRBV29-1 to TRBJ2-1; D ambiguous. In germline, CDR1 is SQVTM, CDR2 ANQGSEA. V lost 3 bases to trimming and J lost 6 bases, with 15 bases between them. This CDR3 has 14 residues. The CDR3 spells CSVDVWPQRNEQFF. The CDR3 DNA sequence: TGCAGCGTTGATGTCTGGCCCCAGCGCAATGAGCAGTTCTTC.

The table lists this clonotype with a count of one. The V gene is TRBV7-2, the J gene TRBJ2-1, with 7 bases matching TRBD2. The CDR3 is 14 residues long. J gave up 8 bases and V 5 bases, and 9 bases lay outside the gene matches. In germline, CDR1 is SGHTA, CDR2 FQGNSA. The CDR3 loop is CASSPRDYLDEQFF. The CDR3 nucleotides are TGTGCCAGCAGCCCCCGGGACTACCTCGATGAGCAGTTCTTC.

The CDR3 DNA reads TGTGCCAGCAGCACGGACAGGTCGCTTGGCACTGAAGCTTTCTTT. Its protein is CASSTDRSLGTEAFF. V usage is TRBV4-2 and J usage is TRBJ1-1; 7 nucleotides line up with TRBD1. V lost 5 bases and J lost 4; bases outside the gene matches: 10. The CDR3 totals 15 residues. Germline V gene data show CDR1 as LGHNA and CDR2 as YNFKEQ.

This clonotype was seen more than once but under ten times. CDR3 in DNA: TGCAGTGCAACTTCCCCGGGACTTGTCGCCTACGAGCAGTACTTC. This sequence encodes CSATSPGLVAYEQYF. This chain connects TRBV20-1 to TRBJ2-7; D might be TRBD2 (6 bases). Germline-derived CDR1 and CDR2 are DFQATT and SNEGSKA (reference sequence). V was clipped by 6 bases and J by 2 bases, with 20 bases between them. This CDR3 contains 15 residues.

The chain recombines TRBV5-1 with TRBJ2-3; perhaps TRBD1 as D (6 bases). The CDR3 consists of 15 residues. Germline CDR1 and CDR2: SGHRS and YFSETQ. Trimming removed 1 base at V and 5 bases at J, with 14 bases between. The chain's CDR3 is CASSLSAGVEDTQYF. CDR3 sequence (DNA): TGCGCCAGCAGCTTGTCTGCAGGGGTAGAAGATACGCAGTATTTT.

This chain uses TRBV3-1 with TRBJ1-1; 10 bases are a match to TRBD1. The CDR3 has 14 residues. Unmatched junction bases numbered 6, after V lost 4 bases and J lost 7 bases. The germline V gene encodes CDR1 LGHDT and CDR2 YNNKEL (reference sequence). This CDR3 reads CASSRLGQGSEAFF. The CDR3 nucleotides read TGTGCCAGCAGCCGATTGGGACAGGGGAGTGAAGCTTTCTTT. Drawing the rest from reference TRBV3-1 and TRBJ1-1, the complete variable domain is DTAVSQTPKYLVTQMGNDKSIKCEQNLGHDTMYWYKQDSKKFLKIMFSYNNKELIINETVPNRFSPKSPDKAHLNLHINSLELGDSAVYFCASSRLGQGSEAFFGQGTRLTVV.

The V gene is TRBV6-2 or TRBV6-3, the J gene TRBJ2-2, with D possibly being TRBD1 (6 bases). This CDR3 comprises 15 residues. CDR1 is MNHEY, CDR2 SVGEGT, per germline. Between the trimmed V and J ends, which lost 2 bases and 4 bases, there was a span of 11 bases. The CDR3 protein is CASSYQGHVTGELFF. The DNA of the CDR3 is TGTGCCAGCAGTTACCAGGGGCATGTCACCGGGGAGCTGTTTTTT.

This clonotype was seen more than once but under ten times. In DNA, the CDR3 is TGCAGCGTTGAGGGAGCGGGACAAAAAGAGACCCAGTACTTC. Translated: CSVEGAGQKETQYF. The V and J genes are TRBV29-1 and TRBJ2-5; weak D call: TRBD2 (7 bases). The CDR3 totals 14 residues. The germline CDR1 and CDR2 sequences are SQVTM and ANQGSEA. V was shortened by 3 bases and J by 3 bases, with 14 bases between the two germline ends.

This clonotype was seen a few times. CDR3 sequence reads: CASSTGTSAAYEQYF. Written as DNA, the CDR3 is TGTGCCAGCAGCACCGGGACTAGCGCAGCGTACGAGCAGTACTTC. The genes are TRBV28 and TRBJ2-7; 10 bases agree with TRBD2. Trimming cost V 6 bases and J 4 bases; bases outside gene matches: 9. This CDR3 spans 15 amino acids. Germline lookup yields CDR1 MDHEN and CDR2 SYDVKM.

This clonotype was found a few times. The gene calls are TRBV9 and TRBJ2-5; D is possibly TRBD1 (5 bases). The V end lost 1 base, the J end lost 5 bases, and 12 bases lay between the germline ends. The CDR3 has 14 residues. CDR1 is SGDLS and CDR2 is YYNGEE in the germline V gene. The CDR3 nucleotides read TGTGCCAGCAGCGTAAAGGGGCGCGAGGAGACCCAGTACTTC. Residues: CASSVKGREETQYF.

The chain carries TRBV11-2 and TRBJ2-4; TRBD1 matches 7 bases. This CDR3 spans 13 amino acids. Germline-derived CDR1 and CDR2 are SGHAT and FQNNGV. The J segment lost 5 bases and the V segment lost 5 bases, leaving 3 bases of the junction unmatched. The CDR3 DNA reads as TGTGCCAGCAGCCAGGGGGTGGAAAACATTCAGTACTTC. It yields the protein CASSQGVENIQYF.

This clonotype was seen a few times. The chain uses TRBV20-1 and TRBJ2-7, with 8 positions matching TRBD2. The V gene end was trimmed by 0 bases and the J gene end by 3 bases; junction bases not matched to a gene: 7. CDR3 length equals 15 residues. Germline assignment: CDR1 DFQATT and CDR2 SNEGSKA (reference sequence). Written as DNA, the CDR3 is TGCAGTGCTAGAGACCCGACTAGCGCGAACTACGAGCAGTACTTC. Protein: CSARDPTSANYEQYF.

This clonotype occurred a few times. This chain connects TRBV5-1 to TRBJ1-1; 9 nucleotides align to TRBD1. CDR1 and CDR2 from the germline V gene are SGHRS and YFSETQ. The V segment lost 4 bases and the J segment 5 bases; nucleotides outside the gene matches: 12. This CDR3 comprises 16 residues. The CDR3 loop reads CASSPRLQGARTEAFF. The DNA of the CDR3 is TGCGCCAGCAGCCCCCGGCTACAGGGGGCAAGGACTGAAGCTTTCTTT.